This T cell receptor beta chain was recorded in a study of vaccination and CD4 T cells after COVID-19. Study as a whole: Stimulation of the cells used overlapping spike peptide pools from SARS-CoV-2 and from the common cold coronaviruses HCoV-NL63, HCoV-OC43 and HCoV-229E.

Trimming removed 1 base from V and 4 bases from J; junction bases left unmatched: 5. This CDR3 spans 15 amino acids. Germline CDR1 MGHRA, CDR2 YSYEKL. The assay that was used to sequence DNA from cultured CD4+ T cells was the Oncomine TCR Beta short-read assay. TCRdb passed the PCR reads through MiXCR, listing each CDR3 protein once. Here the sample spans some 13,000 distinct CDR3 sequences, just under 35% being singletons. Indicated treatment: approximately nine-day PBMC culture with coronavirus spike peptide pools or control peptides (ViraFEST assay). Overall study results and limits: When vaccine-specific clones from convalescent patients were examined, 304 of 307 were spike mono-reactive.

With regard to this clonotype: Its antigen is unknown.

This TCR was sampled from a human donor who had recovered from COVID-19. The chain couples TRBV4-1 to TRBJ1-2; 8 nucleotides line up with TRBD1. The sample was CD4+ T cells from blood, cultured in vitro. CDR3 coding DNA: TGCGCCAGCAGCCAAGTGATCGGACAGGGCTATGGCTACACCTTC. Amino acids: CASSQVIGQGYGYTF.